This TCR beta chain is from a study of blood T cells in healthy people across ages. A second roughly 6 to 12 cycle PCR used barcoded and J-beta primers. Carrying 12 random nucleotides, a template-switch adaptor labeled each individual cDNA molecule. MiXCR, applied by TCRdb to the 5' RACE reads, yields one record per CDR3 protein. The table shows hundreds of thousands of distinct CDR3 sequences, with under 25% occurring only once. CDR1 and CDR2 from the germline V gene are SQVTM and ANQGSEA. CDR3 size: 13 residues. The ends were cut back, 6 bases at V and 4 bases at J, with 15 bases in the middle. Study-wide findings and caveats: Long-lived donors carried more naive CD4+ cells and greater diversity than aged donors. Per million T cells, the diversity of TCR beta decreased roughly linearly as age advanced. There was a strong correlation between TCR beta diversity and naive T cell percentage.

This clonotype has only a few counts. Its antigen is undetermined. Sample: blood. The chain links TRBV29-1 to TRBJ1-2; D perhaps matches TRBD1 (6 bases). This TCR came from a man in his 70s in good health. CDR3 nucleotide sequence: TGCAGCGTCGGTAATACAGGGCTCTATGGCTACACCTTC. This gives the protein CSVGNTGLYGYTF.